This entry lists 30 T cell receptor beta chains sequenced from one sample in a study of shared clonotypes between healthy human individuals. The method was immunoSEQ multiplex PCR; TCRdb's version includes in-frame clones alone and lacks a portion of them. The data contain about 2 million clones, roughly 95% of them singletons. Naive CD8 cells lacked CD45RO, underwent positive selection for CCR7 and left out terminally differentiated effector memory CD45RA+ cells. Sequenced sample: naive CD8+ T cells sorted from blood. These receptor sequences come from a man younger than 35 in good health.

This chain joins TRBV6-1 and TRBJ1-5; 7 nucleotides agree with TRBD1. The germline V gene encodes CDR1 MNHNS and CDR2 SASEGT. V lost 2 bases and J lost 2; bases outside the gene matches: 3. The CDR3 is 15 residues long. The CDR3 region is CASSESDRGNQPQHF. The DNA for the CDR3 is TGTGCCAGCAGTGAAAGCGACAGGGGCAATCAGCCCCAGCATTTT.

The gene calls are TRBV7-9 and TRBJ2-5, with D perhaps TRBD2 (6 bases). Trimming cost V 1 base and J 0 bases, with 12 bases left between them. The length of the CDR3 is 16 residues. Looked up from germline, CDR1 is SEHNR and CDR2 is FQNEAQ (reference sequence). CDR3: CASSLGAWGDQETQYF. DNA of the CDR3: TGTGCCAGCAGCTTAGGGGCATGGGGGGACCAAGAGACCCAGTACTTC.

This clone came up once. This chain connects TRBV5-4 to TRBJ2-3, with TRBD2 matching over 9 bases. Looked up from germline, CDR1 is SGHNT and CDR2 is YYREEE (reference sequence). The length of the CDR3 is 18 residues. Trimming removed 7 bases from V and 4 bases from J; junction bases left unmatched: 19. CDR3 in DNA: TGTGCCAGCGGACCGGGGGCTAGCGGGGACCTCACCCCAGATACGCAGTATTTT. Its translation: CASGPGASGDLTPDTQYF.

The count of this clone is one. The rearrangement uses TRBV7-9 and TRBJ1-2, with 9 bases lining up with TRBD1. The ends lost 4 bases at V and 0 bases at J; junction bases unmatched: 9. This CDR3 is 17 amino acids long. Germline assignment: CDR1 SEHNR and CDR2 FQNEAQ (reference sequence). CDR3 sequence (DNA): TGTGCCAGCAGCTCCCCGGGACAGGGACTAGCTAACTATGGCTACACCTTC. It encodes CASSSPGQGLANYGYTF.

The chain carries TRBV6-5 and TRBJ2-2; D remains ambiguous. Germline CDR1 reads MNHEY; CDR2 reads SVGAGI. This CDR3 region has 15 residues. V lost 2 bases and J 6 bases, leaving 13 bases between the germline ends. This CDR3 reads CASSYVGSGAGELFF. The CDR3 region has the DNA TGTGCCAGCAGTTACGTGGGATCAGGCGCCGGGGAGCTGTTTTTT.

V and J are TRBV27 and TRBJ2-5; D gene ambiguous. CDR1 and CDR2 from the germline V gene are MNHEY and SMNVEV (reference sequence). Trimming cost V 6 bases and J 2 bases, with 19 bases left between them. The CDR3 runs to 16 residues. The CDR3 region has the DNA TGTGCCAGCAGAGTTGGAACAGACGGTCCGCAAGAGACCCAGTACTTC. This sequence encodes CASRVGTDGPQETQYF.

The chain recombines TRBV5-3 with TRBJ2-3; 10 bases fit TRBD2. TRBV5-3 has ORF status, its function being uncertain. The V segment lost 4 bases and the J segment 1 base; nucleotides outside the gene matches: 6. The CDR3 contains 16 residues. DNA of the CDR3: TGTGCCAGAAGCGCTCCTAGCGGGGGCCGCACAGATACGCAGTATTTT. Translation: CARSAPSGGRTDTQYF.

The rearrangement uses TRBV10-2 and TRBJ2-5; TRBD2 might be the D (6 bases). Germline values: CDR1 WSHSY, CDR2 SAAADI. Trimming pared 7 bases from V and 5 bases from J, leaving 11 bases between. CDR3 length: 12 amino acids. CDR3 sequence: CASMNGGETQYF. CDR3 DNA: TGCGCCAGCATGAATGGGGGGGAGACCCAGTACTTC.

The rearrangement joins TRBV28 to TRBJ2-7; TRBD2 matches 8 bases. Germline V gives CDR1 MDHEN, CDR2 SYDVKM. The CDR3 is 16 amino acids. The V segment lost 1 base and the J segment 3 bases; nucleotides outside the gene matches: 8. Here the CDR3 reads CASSLSEQGLDYEQYF. CDR3 nucleotides: TGTGCCAGCAGTTTATCAGAACAGGGACTAGACTACGAGCAGTACTTC.

CDR3 DNA sequence: TGTGCCAGCAGCCAATCACACGGGGGGACCCAGTACTTC. As protein: CASSQSHGGTQYF. J is TRBJ2-5 and V is TRBV7-8, with a possible D match to TRBD2 (6 bases). V dropped 5 bases and J dropped 7 bases, with 14 bases sitting between them. CDR3 length equals 13 residues. Looked up from germline, CDR1 is SGHVS and CDR2 is FQNEAQ.

V usage is TRBV7-9 and J usage is TRBJ2-7, with TRBD1 matching over 8 bases. This CDR3 comprises 13 residues. J was trimmed by 3 bases and V by 5 bases; bases with no gene match: 3. Germline V CDR1 and CDR2: SEHNR, FQNEAQ (reference sequence). CDR3 DNA: TGTGCCAGCAGCGACGGACAGGGCTACGAGCAGTACTTC. Protein sequence: CASSDGQGYEQYF.

This clone has a single count. The V call is TRBV4-1, the J call TRBJ2-5; TRBD1 agrees at 8 bases. Trimming removed 3 bases from V and 1 base from J; junction bases left unmatched: 7. This CDR3 comprises 16 residues. The germline CDR1 and CDR2 sequences are MGHRA and YSYEKL. This CDR3 reads CASSQGLQGGQETQYF. The CDR3 nucleotides are TGCGCCAGCAGCCAGGGTTTACAGGGGGGCCAAGAGACCCAGTACTTC.

J is TRBJ1-1 and V is TRBV9; D gene uncertain. The CDR3 is 15 residues long. Germline V lookup: CDR1 SGDLS, CDR2 YYNGEE. V was shortened by 2 bases and J by 0 bases, with 11 bases between the two germline ends. The CDR3 nucleotides are TGTGCCAGCAGCGTCCCTCCGGATATGAACACTGAAGCTTTCTTT. It encodes CASSVPPDMNTEAFF.

The chain has TRBV11-2 and TRBJ2-5; D call uncertain. This CDR3 spans 13 amino acids. Germline values: CDR1 SGHAT, CDR2 FQNNGV. Trimming took 5 bases from V and 0 from J, leaving 7 bases between them. The CDR3 loop is CASSPVNQETQYF. As DNA, the CDR3 is TGTGCCAGCAGCCCGGTTAACCAAGAGACCCAGTACTTC.

CDR3 in amino acids: CAWTPGATNEKLFF. The CDR3 DNA reads as TGTGCCTGGACCCCGGGGGCAACTAATGAAAAACTGTTTTTT. The chain links TRBV30 to TRBJ1-4; a possible D gene is TRBD1 (5 bases). The CDR3 has 14 residues. V was shortened by 4 bases and J by 0 bases, with 9 bases between the two germline ends. The germline V gene has CDR1 GTSNPN and CDR2 SVGIG (reference sequence).

Worth noting for this clone: The sample contains more than one DNA sequence encoding this CDR3. This chain joins TRBV7-2 and TRBJ2-7; no definite D call. This CDR3 has 14 residues. Germline CDR1 and CDR2: SGHTA and FQGNSA. The ends were cut back, 1 base at V and 0 bases at J, with 7 bases in the middle. The CDR3 nucleotides read TGTGCCAGCAGCTTAGGAACGGGCTCCTACGAGCAGTACTTC. It translates to CASSLGTGSYEQYF.

The chain combines TRBV28 with TRBJ1-5, with D possibly matching TRBD1 (6 bases). The CDR3 covers 18 residues. Per germline, CDR1 MDHEN and CDR2 SYDVKM. V was clipped by 7 bases and J by 1 base, with 23 bases between them. CDR3 in DNA: TGTGCCAGCACCCCCGGATACGGGGGCGCGGGGAGCAATCAGCCCCAGCATTTT. Its translation is CASTPGYGGAGSNQPQHF.

On this clone itself: This specimen includes other DNA sequences encoding the same CDR3. The DNA of the CDR3 is TGTGCCAGCAGCTTGGCACTAGCCGGCACAGATACGCAGTATTTT. Its protein product is CASSLALAGTDTQYF. V usage is TRBV5-6 and J usage is TRBJ2-3, with D possibly being TRBD2 (6 bases). Trimming took 0 bases from V and 1 from J, leaving 9 bases between them. The CDR3 sequence is 15 residues long. The germline V gene encodes CDR1 SGHDT and CDR2 YYEEEE.

This rearrangement joins TRBV15 to TRBJ2-2; 10 nucleotides line up with TRBD2. After removal of 8 bases from V and 3 bases from J, the junction contained 6 bases not matched to a gene. This CDR3 spans 15 amino acids. Germline CDR1 reads LNHNV; CDR2 reads YYDKDF (reference sequence). This CDR3 reads CATREREGDTGELFF. In DNA, the CDR3 is TGTGCCACCCGAGAGCGGGAGGGCGACACCGGGGAGCTGTTTTTT. Using reference TRBV15 and TRBJ2-2 for the parts outside the CDR3, the full variable domain is DAMVIQNPRYQVTQFGKPVTLSCSQTLNHNVMYWYQQKSSQAPKLLFHYYDKDFNNEADTPDNFQSRRPNTSFCFLDIRSPGLGDTAMYLCATREREGDTGELFFGEGSRLTVL.

This chain connects TRBV27 to TRBJ1-5; 9 bases are shared with TRBD1. Looked up from germline, CDR1 is MNHEY and CDR2 is SMNVEV (reference sequence). The CDR3 sequence is 16 residues long. V lost 5 bases to trimming and J lost 7 bases; unmatched junction nucleotides: 12. CDR3 residues: CASSPESTGGGQPQHF. CDR3 sequence (DNA): TGTGCCAGCAGTCCAGAATCGACAGGGGGAGGACAGCCCCAGCATTTT.

The gene calls are TRBV5-4 and TRBJ2-1, with a possible D match to TRBD1 (5 bases). The CDR3 is made up of 11 amino acids. V lost 5 bases to trimming and J lost 7 bases, with 7 bases between them. The germline CDR1 and CDR2 sequences are SGHNT and YYREEE (reference sequence). Written as DNA, the CDR3 is TGTGCCAGCAGTAGGGGAAATGAGCAGTTCTTC. Translating gives CASSRGNEQFF. Filled out from reference TRBV5-4 and TRBJ2-1, the complete variable domain reads ETGVTQSPTHLIKTRGQQVTLRCSSQSGHNTVSWYQQALGQGPQFIFQYYREEENGRGNFPPRFSGLQFPNYSSELNVNALELDDSALYLCASSRGNEQFFGPGTRLTVL.

This chain joins TRBV5-8 and TRBJ1-5, with 7 bases lining up with TRBD1. Germline V gene lookup returns CDR1 SGHTS and CDR2 YDEGEE. The CDR3 has 16 amino acids. V trimming: 4 bases; J trimming: 5 bases; junction bases outside the gene matches: 12. CDR3 residues: CASSQRYDRADQPQHF. CDR3 in DNA: TGTGCCAGCAGCCAACGTTACGACAGGGCAGATCAGCCCCAGCATTTT. Supplemented by reference TRBV5-8 and TRBJ1-5, the full variable domain reads EAGVTQSPTHLIKTRGQQATLRCSPISGHTSVYWYQQALGLGLQFLLWYDEGEERNRGNFPPRFSGRQFPNYSSELNVNALELEDSALYLCASSQRYDRADQPQHFGDGTRLSIL.

This rearrangement joins TRBV19 to TRBJ2-7, with TRBD1 matching 9 bases. V lost 7 bases to trimming and J lost 7 bases; unmatched junction nucleotides: 8. CDR1 LNHDA and CDR2 SQIVND come from the germline V gene (reference sequence). The CDR3 runs 13 residues. CDR3 coding DNA: TGTGCCAGTACACCGGGACAGGGATTTGAGCAGTACTTC. Its protein product is CASTPGQGFEQYF.

The gene calls are TRBV5-1 and TRBJ2-2; the D is unclear. Germline CDR1 and CDR2: SGHRS and YFSETQ. The CDR3 is 12 residues long. V gave up 10 bases and J gave up 0 bases, with 7 bases separating them. Written as DNA, the CDR3 is TGCGCCGGACGATCGAACACCGGGGAGCTGTTTTTT. It specifies CAGRSNTGELFF. The variable domain in full, with the rest retrieved from reference TRBV5-1 and TRBJ2-2, is KAGVTQTPRYLIKTRGQQVTLSCSPISGHRSVSWYQQTPGQGLQFLFEYFSETQRNKGNFPGRFSGRQFSNSRSEMNVSTLELGDSALYLCAGRSNTGELFFGEGSRLTVL.

This clone showed up just once. The rearrangement uses TRBV7-9 and TRBJ1-2, with a tentative D call TRBD1 (6 bases). The CDR3 has 14 amino acids. Trimming took off 1 base at V and 3 bases at J, with 9 bases between the two ends. Germline V gives CDR1 SEHNR, CDR2 FQNEAQ (reference sequence). This chain's CDR3 is CASSLVSGDYGYTF. The CDR3 nucleotides are TGTGCCAGCAGCTTAGTTTCAGGGGACTATGGCTACACCTTC.

CDR3: CASSEGSVAGELFF. CDR3 DNA: TGCGCCAGCAGCGAGGGTTCCGTGGCCGGGGAGCTGTTTTTT. V gene TRBV5-1 combines with J gene TRBJ2-2, with a possible D match to TRBD2 (5 bases). Trimming took 4 bases from V and 6 from J, leaving 13 bases between them. The germline V gene encodes CDR1 SGHRS and CDR2 YFSETQ. This CDR3 has 14 amino acids.

There are a few counts of this clone. V and J are TRBV30 and TRBJ1-1; D unclear. The CDR3 consists of 11 residues. From germline, CDR1 is GTSNPN and CDR2 SVGIG (reference sequence). V was cut by 6 bases and J by 5 bases, with 10 bases left in between. CDR3 sequence: CACEDDTEAFF. CDR3 coding DNA: TGTGCCTGTGAAGACGATACTGAAGCTTTCTTT.

V and J are TRBV10-3 and TRBJ2-2; tentative D call: TRBD2 (6 bases). With 6 bases removed from V and 6 bases from J, the gap between germline ends came to 8 bases. The CDR3 covers 12 residues. Per the germline V gene, CDR1 is ENHRY and CDR2 is SYGVKD. As DNA, the CDR3 is TGTGCCATCAGAGGGACTCCCGGGGAGCTGTTTTTT. Translated, it gives CAIRGTPGELFF.

In this sample, this clone turned up once. Other DNA sequences of this sample code for an identical CDR3. The chain uses TRBV4-1 and TRBJ2-2; D gene ambiguous. There are 14 residues in the CDR3. Germline-derived CDR1 and CDR2 are MGHRA and YSYEKL. Trimming took 0 bases from V and 3 from J, leaving 5 bases between them. CDR3 sequence reads: CASSQEGYTGELFF. The DNA of the CDR3 is TGCGCCAGCAGCCAAGAAGGATACACCGGGGAGCTGTTTTTT.

This clone appeared a single time. V gene TRBV27 combines with J gene TRBJ1-1; weak D call: TRBD1 (5 bases). The V gene's germline CDR1 is MNHEY and CDR2 SMNVEV (reference sequence). Trimming pared 5 bases from V and 4 bases from J, leaving 11 bases between. The CDR3 spans 13 residues. CDR3 sequence reads: CASSLRVGTEAFF. The CDR3 nucleotides are TGTGCCAGCAGTCTCAGGGTTGGCACTGAAGCTTTCTTT.